The clone carrying this T cell receptor (beta chain) was observed a handful of times. Antigen: not known. The ends were cut back, 0 bases at V and 8 bases at J, with 14 bases in the middle. The CDR3 covers 15 residues. Looked up from germline, CDR1 is SGHRS and CDR2 is YFSETQ. Included in the TCR beta cDNA libraries were unique molecular identifiers. The T cell input of 1 to 10 million gave hundreds of thousands of cDNA molecules. One entry per CDR3 protein, called by TCRdb with MiXCR from the PCR reads. The sample includes about 200,000 distinct CDR3 sequences, about 30% of them seen just once. The data belong to a study of post-analysis software for immune sequencing data. Study results and caveats: Patients had higher frequencies than controls of a handful of TRBV segments, including TRBV5-6, TRBV5-1 and TRBV20-1.

The J gene is TRBJ1-4, the V gene TRBV5-1; D may be TRBD1 (6 bases). Sequenced input: blood. The receptor was derived from a girl aged 2 to 17 with multiple sclerosis. The CDR3 loop is CASSLVRGREEKLFF. As DNA, the CDR3 is TGCGCCAGCAGCTTGGTACGGGGGCGAGAGGAAAAACTGTTTTTT.